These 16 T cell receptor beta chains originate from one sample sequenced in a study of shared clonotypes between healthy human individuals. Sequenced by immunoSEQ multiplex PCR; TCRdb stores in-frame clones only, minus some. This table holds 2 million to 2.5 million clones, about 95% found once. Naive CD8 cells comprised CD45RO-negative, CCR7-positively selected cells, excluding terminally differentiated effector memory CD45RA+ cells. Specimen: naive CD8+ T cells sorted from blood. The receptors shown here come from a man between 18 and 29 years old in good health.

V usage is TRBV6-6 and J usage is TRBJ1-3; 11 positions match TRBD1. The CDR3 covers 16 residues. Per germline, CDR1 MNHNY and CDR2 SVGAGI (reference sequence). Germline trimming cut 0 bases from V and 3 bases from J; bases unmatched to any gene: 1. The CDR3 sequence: CASSYSGQGDGNTIYF. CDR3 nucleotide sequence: TGTGCCAGCAGTTACTCGGGACAGGGGGATGGAAACACCATATATTTT.

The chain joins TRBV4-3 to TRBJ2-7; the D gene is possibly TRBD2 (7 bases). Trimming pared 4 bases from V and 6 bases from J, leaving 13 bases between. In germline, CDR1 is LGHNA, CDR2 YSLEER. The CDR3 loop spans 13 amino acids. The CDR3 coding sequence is TGCGCCAGCAGCCCTCACAGGGAGGGCGAGCAGTACTTC. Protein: CASSPHREGEQYF.

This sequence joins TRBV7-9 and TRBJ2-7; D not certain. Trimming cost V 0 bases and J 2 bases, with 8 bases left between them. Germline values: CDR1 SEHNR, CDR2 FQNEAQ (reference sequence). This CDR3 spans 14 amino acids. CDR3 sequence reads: CASSLATIPYEQYF. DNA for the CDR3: TGTGCCAGCAGCTTAGCGACAATACCCTACGAGCAGTACTTC.

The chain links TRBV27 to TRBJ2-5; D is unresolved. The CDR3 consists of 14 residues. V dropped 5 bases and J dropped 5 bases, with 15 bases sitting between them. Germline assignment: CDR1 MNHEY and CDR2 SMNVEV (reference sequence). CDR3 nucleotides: TGTGCCAGCAGTCCCCCCGATCTAATCGAGACCCAGTACTTC. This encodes CASSPPDLIETQYF.

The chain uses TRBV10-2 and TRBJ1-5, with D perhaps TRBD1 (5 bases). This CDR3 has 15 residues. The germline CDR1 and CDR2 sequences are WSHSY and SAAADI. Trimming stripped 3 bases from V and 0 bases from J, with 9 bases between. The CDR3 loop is CASSDWGYSNQPQHF. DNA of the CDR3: TGCGCCAGCAGTGACTGGGGGTATAGCAATCAGCCCCAGCATTTT.

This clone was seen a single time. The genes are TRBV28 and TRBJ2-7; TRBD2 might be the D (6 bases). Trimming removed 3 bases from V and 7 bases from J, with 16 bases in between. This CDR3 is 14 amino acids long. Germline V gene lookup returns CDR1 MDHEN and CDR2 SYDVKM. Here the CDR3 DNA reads TGTGCCAGCAGTTTTGGACGGACTACTTGGGAGCAGTACTTC. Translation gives CASSFGRTTWEQYF.

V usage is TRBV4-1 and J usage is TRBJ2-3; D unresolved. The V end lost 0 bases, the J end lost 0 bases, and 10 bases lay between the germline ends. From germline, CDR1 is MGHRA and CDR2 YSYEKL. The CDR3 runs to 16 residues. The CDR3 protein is CASSQDRPGSTDTQYF. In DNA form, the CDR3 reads TGCGCCAGCAGCCAAGATCGACCGGGCAGCACAGATACGCAGTATTTT.

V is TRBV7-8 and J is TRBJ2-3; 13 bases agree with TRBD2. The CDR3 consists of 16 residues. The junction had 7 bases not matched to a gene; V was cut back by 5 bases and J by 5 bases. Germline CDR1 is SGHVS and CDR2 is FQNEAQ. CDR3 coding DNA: TGTGCCAGCAGCCCCCGACTAGCGGGGGGCGTAGATACGCAGTATTTT. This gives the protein CASSPRLAGGVDTQYF.

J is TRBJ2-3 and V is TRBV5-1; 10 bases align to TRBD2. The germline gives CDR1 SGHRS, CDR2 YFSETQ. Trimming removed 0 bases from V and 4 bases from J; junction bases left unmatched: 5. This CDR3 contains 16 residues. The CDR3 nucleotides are TGCGCCAGCAGCTTGGCTAGCGGGGGCCTCCCAGATACGCAGTATTTT. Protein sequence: CASSLASGGLPDTQYF.

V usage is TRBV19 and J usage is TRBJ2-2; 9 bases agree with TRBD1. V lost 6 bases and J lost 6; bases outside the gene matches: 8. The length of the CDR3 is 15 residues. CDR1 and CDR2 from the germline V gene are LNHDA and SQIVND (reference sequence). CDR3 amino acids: CASRSGTGSAGELFF. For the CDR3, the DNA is TGTGCCAGTAGATCCGGGACAGGGAGCGCCGGGGAGCTGTTTTTT. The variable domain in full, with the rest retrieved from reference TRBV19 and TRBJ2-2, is DGGITQSPKYLFRKEGQNVTLSCEQNLNHDAMYWYRQDPGQGLRLIYYSQIVNDFQKGDIAEGYSVSREKKESFPLTVTSAQKNPTAFYLCASRSGTGSAGELFFGEGSRLTVL.

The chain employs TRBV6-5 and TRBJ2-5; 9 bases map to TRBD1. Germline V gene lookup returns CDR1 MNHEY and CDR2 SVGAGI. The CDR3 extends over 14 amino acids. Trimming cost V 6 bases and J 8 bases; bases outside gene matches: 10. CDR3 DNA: TGTGCCAGCAGCACAGGGGGCGGTATCATTACCCAGTACTTC. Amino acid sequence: CASSTGGGIITQYF.

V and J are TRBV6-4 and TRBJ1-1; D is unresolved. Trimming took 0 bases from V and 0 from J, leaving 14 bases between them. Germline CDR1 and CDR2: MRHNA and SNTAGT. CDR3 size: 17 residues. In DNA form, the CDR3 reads TGTGCCAGCAGTGACTCGGGCGGGAGCTCCATGAACACTGAAGCTTTCTTT. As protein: CASSDSGGSSMNTEAFF.

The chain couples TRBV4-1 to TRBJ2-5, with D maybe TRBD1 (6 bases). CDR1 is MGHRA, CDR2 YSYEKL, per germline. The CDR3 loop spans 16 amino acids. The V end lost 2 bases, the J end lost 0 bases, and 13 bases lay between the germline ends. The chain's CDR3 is CASSQTPGQHQETQYF. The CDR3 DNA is TGCGCCAGCAGCCAAACCCCGGGACAACACCAAGAGACCCAGTACTTC.

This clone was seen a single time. The CDR3 protein is CASSQIPRGLMNYGYTF. Written as DNA, the CDR3 is TGTGCCAGCAGCCAAATTCCCAGGGGGCTAATGAACTATGGCTACACCTTC. The chain carries TRBV16 and TRBJ1-2, with 8 positions matching TRBD1. This CDR3 has 17 amino acids. The V and J ends lost 2 bases and 2 bases, in that order; junction bases with no gene match: 10. CDR1 and CDR2 (germline): KGHSY, FQNENV.

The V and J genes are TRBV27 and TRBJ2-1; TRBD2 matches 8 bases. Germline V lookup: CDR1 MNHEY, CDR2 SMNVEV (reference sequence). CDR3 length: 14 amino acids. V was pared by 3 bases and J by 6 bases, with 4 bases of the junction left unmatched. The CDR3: CASSFGGGPNEQFF. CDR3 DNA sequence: TGTGCCAGCAGTTTCGGGGGGGGTCCCAATGAGCAGTTCTTC.

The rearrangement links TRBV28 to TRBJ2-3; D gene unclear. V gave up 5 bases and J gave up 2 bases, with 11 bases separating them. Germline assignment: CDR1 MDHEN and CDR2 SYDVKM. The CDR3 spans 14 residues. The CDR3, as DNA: TGTGCCAGCAGTCAAACTGGGGACACAGATACGCAGTATTTT. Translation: CASSQTGDTDTQYF. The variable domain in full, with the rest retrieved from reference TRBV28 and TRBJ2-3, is DVKVTQSSRYLVKRTGEKVFLECVQDMDHENMFWYRQDPGLGLRLIYFSYDVKMKEKGDIPEGYSVSREKKERFSLILESASTNQTSMYLCASSQTGDTDTQYFGPGTRLTVL.